Below are 12 T cell receptor beta chains sequenced from a single sample in a study of T cells in localized non-small cell lung cancer. TCRdb keeps only in-frame clones here, not all; method: immunoSEQ multiplex PCR. Of thousands of clones in the sample, under 30% were seen once. The sample was lung tumor tissue, taken before any cancer treatment. The receptors originated from a female donor aged 60 or older with stage II squamous cell lung carcinoma.

The chain is built from TRBV15 and TRBJ2-2; possible D gene TRBD1, 6 bases. Trimming cost V 5 bases and J 1 base, with 11 bases left between them. Germline assignment: CDR1 LNHNV and CDR2 YYDKDF (reference sequence). This CDR3 is built from 15 residues. The CDR3 reads CATSGGQGNTGELFF. CDR3 coding DNA: TGTGCCACCAGCGGGGGACAAGGGAACACCGGGGAGCTGTTTTTT.

This clone ranks as medium-sized. V gene TRBV6-8 combines with J gene TRBJ2-1; a weak D match, TRBD2 (6 bases). CDR1 is MNHGY, CDR2 SAAAGT, per germline. V gave up 10 bases and J gave up 1 base, with 11 bases separating them. CDR3 length equals 13 residues. This CDR3 is CATGGLSYNEQFF. DNA for the CDR3: TGTGCCACCGGGGGACTTTCCTACAATGAGCAGTTCTTC.

The chain combines TRBV5-1 with TRBJ2-2; D unresolved. Trimming took 1 base from V and 9 from J, leaving 19 bases between them. Germline values: CDR1 SGHRS, CDR2 YFSETQ. The CDR3 has 16 residues. The CDR3 reads CASSLTDMSVSRELFF. The CDR3 DNA reads as TGCGCCAGCAGCTTGACTGACATGAGTGTGTCGAGGGAGCTGTTTTTT. The whole variable domain, remainder taken from reference TRBV5-1 and TRBJ2-2, is KAGVTQTPRYLIKTRGQQVTLSCSPISGHRSVSWYQQTPGQGLQFLFEYFSETQRNKGNFPGRFSGRQFSNSRSEMNVSTLELGDSALYLCASSLTDMSVSRELFFGEGSRLTVL.

The chain joins TRBV28 to TRBJ1-1; D is unresolved. Germline loops: CDR1 MDHEN, CDR2 SYDVKM. This CDR3 region has 12 residues. V was shortened by 1 base and J by 2 bases, with 2 bases between the two germline ends. The CDR3 region is CASSLYNTEAFF. The CDR3 DNA follows: TGTGCCAGCAGTTTATACAACACTGAAGCTTTCTTT.

The gene calls are TRBV19 and TRBJ2-5; possible D gene TRBD1, 5 bases. Trimming stripped 7 bases from V and 4 bases from J, with 13 bases between. This CDR3 is 13 amino acids long. Per the germline V gene, CDR1 is LNHDA and CDR2 is SQIVND (reference sequence). The CDR3 DNA is TGTGCCAGTACCGCACGGCAGGGAGAGACCCAGTACTTC. This gives the protein CASTARQGETQYF.

This clone was seen a handful of times. This chain uses TRBV19 with TRBJ2-7; D is unresolved. Trimming removed 1 base from V and 2 bases from J, with 12 bases in between. CDR3 length equals 15 residues. Germline V lookup: CDR1 LNHDA, CDR2 SQIVND (reference sequence). CDR3 loop: CASSIGHLQTYEQYF. CDR3 bases: TGTGCCAGTAGTATAGGACATCTCCAGACCTACGAGCAGTACTTC.

V gene TRBV19 combines with J gene TRBJ1-1; D gene uncertain. Germline assignment: CDR1 LNHDA and CDR2 SQIVND (reference sequence). CDR3 length: 12 amino acids. V was pared by 1 base and J by 7 bases, with 7 bases between. CDR3 loop: CASSIAGGEAFF. The CDR3 coding sequence is TGTGCCAGTAGTATAGCTGGCGGTGAAGCTTTCTTT.

V gene TRBV12-5 combines with J gene TRBJ2-7; TRBD1 agrees at 7 bases. Trimming at V came to 6 bases and at J to 6 bases, leaving 8 bases not matched to a gene. CDR3 length equals 13 residues. Germline V gene data show CDR1 as LGHNT and CDR2 as FRNRAP. The CDR3 loop is CASGPTTGIEQYF. The CDR3 nucleotides are TGTGCTAGTGGCCCTACGACAGGGATCGAGCAGTACTTC.

This clone was detected only a few times. This chain links TRBV23-1 with TRBJ1-2, with a possible D match to TRBD1 (5 bases). TRBV23-1 is noted as an ORF with a role that remains uncertain. This CDR3 spans 14 amino acids. The germline V and J ends were trimmed by 6 bases and 1 base, with 12 bases remaining between them. CDR3 in amino acids: CASSPPTVNYGYTF. The CDR3 bases are TGCGCCAGCAGCCCACCGACAGTTAACTATGGCTACACCTTC.

The chain couples TRBV11-3 to TRBJ1-1; possibly TRBD1 for D (5 bases). This CDR3 is 17 amino acids long. Trimming removed 1 base from V and 1 base from J, with 16 bases in between. Germline CDR1 SGHNT, CDR2 YENEEA. The CDR3 protein is CASSLVNRGAGNTEAFF. The CDR3 DNA is TGTGCCAGCAGCTTAGTTAACCGGGGCGCTGGGAACACTGAAGCTTTCTTT.

The chain carries TRBV6-8 and TRBJ1-1, with D possibly being TRBD1 (6 bases). V lost 0 bases to trimming and J lost 4 bases, with 12 bases between them. Per germline, CDR1 MNHGY and CDR2 SAAAGT. This CDR3 is 15 amino acids long. The CDR3 sequence is CASSYSTGRVTEAFF. CDR3 nucleotides: TGTGCCAGCAGTTACTCAACAGGGAGGGTCACTGAAGCTTTCTTT.

The V call is TRBV29-1, the J call TRBJ1-1, with 7 bases that match TRBD1. Germline loops: CDR1 SQVTM, CDR2 ANQGSEA. This CDR3 is built from 14 residues. The trim removed 6 bases at V and 1 base at J, leaving 8 bases unmatched. CDR3 DNA: TGCAGCGTCCTCACAGGGGCTGGGAACACTGAAGCTTTCTTT. Amino acids: CSVLTGAGNTEAFF.